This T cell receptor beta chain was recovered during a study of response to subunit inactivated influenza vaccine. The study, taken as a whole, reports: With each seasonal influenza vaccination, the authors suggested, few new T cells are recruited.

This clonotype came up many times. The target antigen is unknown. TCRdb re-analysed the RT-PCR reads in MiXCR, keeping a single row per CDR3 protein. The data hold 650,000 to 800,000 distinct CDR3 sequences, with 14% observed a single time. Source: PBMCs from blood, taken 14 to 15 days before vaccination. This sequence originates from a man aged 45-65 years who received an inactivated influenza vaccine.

CDR3 in DNA: TGCAGTGGGCGGGAACCGCCAACGTACAATGAGCAGTTCTTC. Encoded protein: CSGREPPTYNEQFF. The gene calls are TRBV20-1 and TRBJ2-1; D possibly corresponds to TRBD2 (6 bases). Trimming removed 7 bases at V and 4 bases at J, with 17 bases between. The CDR3 runs 14 residues. Germline V gene data show CDR1 as DFQATT and CDR2 as SNEGSKA (reference sequence).